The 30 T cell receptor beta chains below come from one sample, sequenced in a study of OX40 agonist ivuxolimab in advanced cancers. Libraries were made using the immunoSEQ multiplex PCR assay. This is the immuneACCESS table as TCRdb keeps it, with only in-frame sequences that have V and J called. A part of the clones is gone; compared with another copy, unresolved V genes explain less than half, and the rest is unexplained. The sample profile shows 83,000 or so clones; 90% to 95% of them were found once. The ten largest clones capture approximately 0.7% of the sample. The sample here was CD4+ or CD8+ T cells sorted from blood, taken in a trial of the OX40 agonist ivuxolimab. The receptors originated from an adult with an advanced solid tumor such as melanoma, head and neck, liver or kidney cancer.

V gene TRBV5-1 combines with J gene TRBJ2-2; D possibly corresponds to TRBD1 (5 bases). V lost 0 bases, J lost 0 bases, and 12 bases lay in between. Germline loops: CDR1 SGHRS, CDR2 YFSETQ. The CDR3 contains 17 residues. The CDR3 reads CASSLGRAAANTGELFF. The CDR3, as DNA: TGCGCCAGCAGCTTGGGCAGGGCGGCAGCGAACACCGGGGAGCTGTTTTTT.

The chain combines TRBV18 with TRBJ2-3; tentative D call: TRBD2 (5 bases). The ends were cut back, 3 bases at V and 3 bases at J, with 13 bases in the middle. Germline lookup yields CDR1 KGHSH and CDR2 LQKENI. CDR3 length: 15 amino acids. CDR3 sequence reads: CASSPLAGATDTQYF. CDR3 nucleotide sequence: TGTGCCAGCTCACCCCTCGCGGGTGCGACAGATACGCAGTATTTT.

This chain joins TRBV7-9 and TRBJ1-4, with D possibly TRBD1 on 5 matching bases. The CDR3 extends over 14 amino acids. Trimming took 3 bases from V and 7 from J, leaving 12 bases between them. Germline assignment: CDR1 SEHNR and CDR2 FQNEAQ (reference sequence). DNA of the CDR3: TGTGCCAGCAGCTTGGAGACAGCGGGTGAAAAACTGTTTTTT. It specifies CASSLETAGEKLFF.

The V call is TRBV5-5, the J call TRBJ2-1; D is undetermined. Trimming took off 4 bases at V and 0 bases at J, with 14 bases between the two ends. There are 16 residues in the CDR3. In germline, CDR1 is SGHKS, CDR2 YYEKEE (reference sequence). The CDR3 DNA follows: TGTGCCAGCAGCAGAAACGGAGTTAGCTCCTACAATGAGCAGTTCTTC. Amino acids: CASSRNGVSSYNEQFF.

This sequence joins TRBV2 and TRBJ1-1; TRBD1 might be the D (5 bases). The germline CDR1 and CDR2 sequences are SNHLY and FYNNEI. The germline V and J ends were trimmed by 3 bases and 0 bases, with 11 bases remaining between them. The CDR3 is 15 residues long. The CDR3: CASSEGQLMNTEAFF. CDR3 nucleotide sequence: TGTGCCAGCAGTGAGGGGCAGCTCATGAACACTGAAGCTTTCTTT.

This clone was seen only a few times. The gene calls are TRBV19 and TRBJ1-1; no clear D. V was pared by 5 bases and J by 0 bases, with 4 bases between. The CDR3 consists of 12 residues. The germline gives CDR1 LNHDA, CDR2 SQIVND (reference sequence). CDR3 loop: CASSRVNTEAFF. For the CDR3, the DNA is TGTGCCAGTAGTCGGGTGAACACTGAAGCTTTCTTT.

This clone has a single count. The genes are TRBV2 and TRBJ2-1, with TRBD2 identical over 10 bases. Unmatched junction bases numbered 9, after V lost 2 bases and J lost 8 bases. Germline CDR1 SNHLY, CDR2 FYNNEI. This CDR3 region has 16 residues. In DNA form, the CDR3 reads TGTGCCAGCAGTGAAAGGCTAGCGGGAGTGGAAGATGAGCAGTTCTTC. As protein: CASSERLAGVEDEQFF. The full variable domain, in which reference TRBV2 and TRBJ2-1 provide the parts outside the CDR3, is EPEVTQTPSHQVTQMGQEVILRCVPISNHLYFYWYRQILGQKVEFLVSFYNNEISEKSEIFDDQFSVERPDGSNFTLKIRSTKLEDSAMYFCASSERLAGVEDEQFFGPGTRLTVL.

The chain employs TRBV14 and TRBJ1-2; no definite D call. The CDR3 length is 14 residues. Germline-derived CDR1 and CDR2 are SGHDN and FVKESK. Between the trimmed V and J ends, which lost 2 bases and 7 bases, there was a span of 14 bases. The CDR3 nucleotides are TGTGCCAGCAGCCAACAATTAGGTCATGTTGGCTACACCTTC. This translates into CASSQQLGHVGYTF.

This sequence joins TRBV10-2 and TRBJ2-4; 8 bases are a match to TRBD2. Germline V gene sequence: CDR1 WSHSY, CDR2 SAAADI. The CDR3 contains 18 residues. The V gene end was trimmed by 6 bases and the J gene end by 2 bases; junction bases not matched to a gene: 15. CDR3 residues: CASSDTSGALVSKNIQYF. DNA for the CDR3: TGCGCCAGCAGCGACACTAGCGGTGCCCTAGTGTCCAAAAACATTCAGTACTTC.

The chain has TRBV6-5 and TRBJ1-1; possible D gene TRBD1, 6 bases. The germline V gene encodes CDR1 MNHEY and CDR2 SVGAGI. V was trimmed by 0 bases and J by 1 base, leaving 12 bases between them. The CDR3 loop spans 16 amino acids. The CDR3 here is CASSYSPRGGNTEAFF. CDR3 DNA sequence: TGTGCCAGCAGTTACTCACCTCGAGGGGGGAACACTGAAGCTTTCTTT.

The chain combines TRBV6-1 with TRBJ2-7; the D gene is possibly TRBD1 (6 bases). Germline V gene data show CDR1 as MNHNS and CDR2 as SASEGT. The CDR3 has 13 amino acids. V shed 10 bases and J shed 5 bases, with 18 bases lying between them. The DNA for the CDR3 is TGTGCCATAAGAGTCCAGGGACAAGACGAGCAGTACTTC. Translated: CAIRVQGQDEQYF.

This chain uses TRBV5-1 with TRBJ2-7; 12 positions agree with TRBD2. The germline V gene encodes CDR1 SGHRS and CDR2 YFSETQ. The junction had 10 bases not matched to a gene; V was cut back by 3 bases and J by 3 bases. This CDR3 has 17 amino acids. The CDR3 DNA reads TGCGCCAGCAGCTCCCCAGAACGGACTAGCGGGAACTACGAGCAGTACTTC. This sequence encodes CASSSPERTSGNYEQYF. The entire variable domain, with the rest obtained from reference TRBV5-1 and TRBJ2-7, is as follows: KAGVTQTPRYLIKTRGQQVTLSCSPISGHRSVSWYQQTPGQGLQFLFEYFSETQRNKGNFPGRFSGRQFSNSRSEMNVSTLELGDSALYLCASSSPERTSGNYEQYFGPGTRLTVT.

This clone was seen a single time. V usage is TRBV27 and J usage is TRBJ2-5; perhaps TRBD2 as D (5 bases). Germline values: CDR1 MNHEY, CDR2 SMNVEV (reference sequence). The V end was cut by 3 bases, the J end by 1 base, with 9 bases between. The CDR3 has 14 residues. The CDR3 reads CASSLRLAQETQYF. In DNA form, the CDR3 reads TGTGCCAGCAGTTTGAGGCTAGCCCAAGAGACCCAGTACTTC.

This chain's CDR3 is CASSLGAGGLETQYF. DNA for the CDR3: TGTGCCAGCAGCTTGGGAGCGGGAGGGCTAGAGACCCAGTACTTC. This chain uses TRBV5-4 with TRBJ2-5, with TRBD2 identical over 10 bases. Unmatched junction bases numbered 3, after V lost 0 bases and J lost 4 bases. Looked up from germline, CDR1 is SGHNT and CDR2 is YYREEE (reference sequence). This CDR3 comprises 15 residues. The full variable domain, in which reference TRBV5-4 and TRBJ2-5 provide the parts outside the CDR3, is ETGVTQSPTHLIKTRGQQVTLRCSSQSGHNTVSWYQQALGQGPQFIFQYYREEENGRGNFPPRFSGLQFPNYSSELNVNALELDDSALYLCASSLGAGGLETQYFGPGTRLLVL.

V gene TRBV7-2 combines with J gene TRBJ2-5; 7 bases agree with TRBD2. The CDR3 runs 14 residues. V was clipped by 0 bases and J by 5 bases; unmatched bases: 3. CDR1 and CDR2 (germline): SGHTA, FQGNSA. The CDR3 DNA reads TGTGCCAGCAGCTTAGCGGGACTACGCGAGACCCAGTACTTC. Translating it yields CASSLAGLRETQYF.

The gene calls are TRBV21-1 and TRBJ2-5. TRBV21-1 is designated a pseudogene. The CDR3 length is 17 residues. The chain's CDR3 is CASSPDGDPWRQETQYF. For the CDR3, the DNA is TGTGCCAGCAGCCCCGACGGGGACCCATGGCGCCAAGAGACCCAGTACTTC.

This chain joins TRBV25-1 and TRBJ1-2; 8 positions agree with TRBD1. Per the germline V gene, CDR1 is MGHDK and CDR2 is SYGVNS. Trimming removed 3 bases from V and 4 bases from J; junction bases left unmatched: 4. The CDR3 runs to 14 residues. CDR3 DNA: TGTGCCAGCAGTGACCAGGACAGGGTCTATGGCTACACCTTC. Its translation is CASSDQDRVYGYTF.

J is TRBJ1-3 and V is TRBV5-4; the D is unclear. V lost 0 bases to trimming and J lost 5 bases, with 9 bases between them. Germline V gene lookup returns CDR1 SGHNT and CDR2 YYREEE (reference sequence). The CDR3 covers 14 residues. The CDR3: CASSLEGGRNTIYF. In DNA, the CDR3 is TGTGCCAGCAGCTTGGAGGGAGGTAGAAACACCATATATTTT.

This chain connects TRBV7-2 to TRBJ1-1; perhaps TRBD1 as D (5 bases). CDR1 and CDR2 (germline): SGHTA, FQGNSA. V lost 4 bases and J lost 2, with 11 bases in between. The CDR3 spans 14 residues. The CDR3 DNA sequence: TGTGCCAGCAGCTCGGGACGGAGTAACACTGAAGCTTTCTTT. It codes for CASSSGRSNTEAFF.

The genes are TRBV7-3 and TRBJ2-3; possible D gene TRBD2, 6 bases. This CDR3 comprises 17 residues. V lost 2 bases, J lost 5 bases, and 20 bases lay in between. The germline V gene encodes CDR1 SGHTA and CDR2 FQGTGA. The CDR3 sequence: CASSLDSNGPAGDTQYF. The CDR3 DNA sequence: TGTGCCAGCAGCTTAGATTCCAACGGCCCAGCGGGAGATACGCAGTATTTT.

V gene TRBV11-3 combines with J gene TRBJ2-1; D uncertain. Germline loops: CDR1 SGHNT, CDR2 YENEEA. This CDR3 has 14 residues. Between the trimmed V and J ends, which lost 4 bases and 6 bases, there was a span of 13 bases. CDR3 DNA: TGTGCCAGCAGCTCAGGCCGGGCTAGCAATGAGCAGTTCTTC. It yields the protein CASSSGRASNEQFF.

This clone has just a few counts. The CDR3: CASSDYGPSDTQYF. CDR3 sequence (DNA): TGTGCCAGCAGTGATTATGGTCCTTCCGATACGCAGTATTTT. This chain uses TRBV6-1 with TRBJ2-3; no clear D. Germline V gene lookup returns CDR1 MNHNS and CDR2 SASEGT. This CDR3 comprises 14 residues. Trimming left V 3 bases short and J 6 bases short, with 13 bases between.

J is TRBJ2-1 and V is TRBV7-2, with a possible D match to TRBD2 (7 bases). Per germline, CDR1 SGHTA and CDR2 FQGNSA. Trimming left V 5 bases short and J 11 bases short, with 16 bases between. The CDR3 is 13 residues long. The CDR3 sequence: CASSPGGGGQQFF. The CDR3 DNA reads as TGTGCCAGCAGCCCAGGCGGGGGCGGGCAGCAGTTCTTC.

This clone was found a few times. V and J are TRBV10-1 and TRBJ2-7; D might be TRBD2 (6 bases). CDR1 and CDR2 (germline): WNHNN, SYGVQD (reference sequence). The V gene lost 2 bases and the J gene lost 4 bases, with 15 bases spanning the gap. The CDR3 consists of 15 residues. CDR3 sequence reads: CASSEGRSAGYEQYF. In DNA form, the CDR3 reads TGCGCCAGCAGTGAGGGGCGGTCGGCGGGGTACGAGCAGTACTTC.

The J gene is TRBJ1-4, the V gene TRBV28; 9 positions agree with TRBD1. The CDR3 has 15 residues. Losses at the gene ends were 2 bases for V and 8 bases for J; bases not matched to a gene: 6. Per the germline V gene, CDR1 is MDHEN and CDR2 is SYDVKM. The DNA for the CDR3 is TGTGCCAGCAGTTTAAGTCGACAGGGGGGAGAAAAACTGTTTTTT. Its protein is CASSLSRQGGEKLFF.

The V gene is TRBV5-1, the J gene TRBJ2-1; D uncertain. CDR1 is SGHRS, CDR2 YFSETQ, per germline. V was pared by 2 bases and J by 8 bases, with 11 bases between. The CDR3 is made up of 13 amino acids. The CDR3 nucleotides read TGCGCCAGCAGCTTATCGCCCGGGTATGAGCAGTTCTTC. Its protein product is CASSLSPGYEQFF.

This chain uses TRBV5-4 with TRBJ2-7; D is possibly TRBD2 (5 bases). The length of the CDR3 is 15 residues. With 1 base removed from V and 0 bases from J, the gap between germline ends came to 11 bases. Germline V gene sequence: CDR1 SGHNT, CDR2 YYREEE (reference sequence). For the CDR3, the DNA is TGTGCCAGCAGCTTGCGCCAAGGGAGCTCCTACGAGCAGTACTTC. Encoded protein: CASSLRQGSSYEQYF.

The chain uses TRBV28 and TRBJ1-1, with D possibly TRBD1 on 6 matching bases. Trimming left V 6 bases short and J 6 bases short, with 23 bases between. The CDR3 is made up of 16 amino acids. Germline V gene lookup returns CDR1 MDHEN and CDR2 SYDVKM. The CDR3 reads CASSPPQGRGIPEAFF. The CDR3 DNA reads TGTGCCAGCAGCCCCCCCCAGGGGAGGGGCATCCCTGAAGCTTTCTTT.

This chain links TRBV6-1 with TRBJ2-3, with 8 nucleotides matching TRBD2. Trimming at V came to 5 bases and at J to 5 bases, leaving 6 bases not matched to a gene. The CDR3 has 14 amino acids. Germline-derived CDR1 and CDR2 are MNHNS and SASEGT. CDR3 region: CASSIRLAIDTQYF. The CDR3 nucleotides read TGTGCCAGCAGTATAAGACTAGCGATAGATACGCAGTATTTT.

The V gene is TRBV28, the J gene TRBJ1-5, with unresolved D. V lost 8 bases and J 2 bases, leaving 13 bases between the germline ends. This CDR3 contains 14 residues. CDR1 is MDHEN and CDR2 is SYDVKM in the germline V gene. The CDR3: CASLWRRGNQPQHF. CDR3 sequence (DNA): TGTGCCAGCCTTTGGAGACGGGGCAATCAGCCCCAGCATTTT.